This T cell receptor (beta chain) was found in a study of shared clonotypes between healthy human individuals. General observations from the study: When compared with the clonotypes that were shared by all four sorted-subset donors, the non-shared clonotypes turned out to have lower generation probabilities. Naive subsets usually exceeded memory subsets in estimated richness.

Generated by immunoSEQ multiplex PCR, the TCRdb table keeps only in-frame clones and is missing some. In the table there are under 2,000,000 clones, 85% to 95% of which are singletons. Germline V lookup: CDR1 WNHNN, CDR2 SYGVQD (reference sequence). V lost 4 bases, J lost 2 bases, and 5 bases stayed unmatched. This CDR3 contains 14 residues. Only CD45RO-negative cells positively selected for CCR7 counted as naive CD8 cells, so terminally differentiated effector memory CD45RA+ cells were excluded. With respect to this clone: The antigen is undetermined.

The sequence came from a man between 18 and 35 years old in good health. This chain joins TRBV10-1 and TRBJ2-7, with 7 bases aligning to TRBD2. Sequenced sample: naive CD8+ T cells sorted from blood. The chain's CDR3 is CASSGASGPYEQYF. CDR3 nucleotide sequence: TGCGCCAGCAGTGGGGCTAGCGGCCCCTACGAGCAGTACTTC.